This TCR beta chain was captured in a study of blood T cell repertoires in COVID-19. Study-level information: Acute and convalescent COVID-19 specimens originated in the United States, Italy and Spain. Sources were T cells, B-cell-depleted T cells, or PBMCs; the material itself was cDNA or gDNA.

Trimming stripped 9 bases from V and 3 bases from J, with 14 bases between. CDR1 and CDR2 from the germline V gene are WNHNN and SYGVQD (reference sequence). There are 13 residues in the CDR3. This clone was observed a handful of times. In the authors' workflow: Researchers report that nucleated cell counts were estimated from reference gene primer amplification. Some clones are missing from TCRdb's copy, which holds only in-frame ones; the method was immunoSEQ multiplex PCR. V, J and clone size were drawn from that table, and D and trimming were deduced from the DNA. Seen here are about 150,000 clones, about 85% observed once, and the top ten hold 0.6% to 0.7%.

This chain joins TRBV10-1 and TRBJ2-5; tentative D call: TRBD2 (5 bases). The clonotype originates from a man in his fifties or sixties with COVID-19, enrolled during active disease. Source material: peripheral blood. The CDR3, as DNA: TGCGCCAGTCCCGCACGGGATAAAGAGACCCAGTACTTC. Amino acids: CASPARDKETQYF.